Shown below are 25 T cell receptor beta chains from a single sample sequenced in a study of T cells in Graves' hyperthyroidism and ophthalmopathy (dated by TCRdb to between 2017 and 2020). Library creation used multiplex PCR. The sequencer was an Illumina HiSeq 2000. The TCR beta CDR3 regions were amplified from RNA transcripts. For the first round of RT-PCR on the TCR CDR3, the HTBI primer set was used together with the Qiagen OneStep RT-PCR kit. TCRdb trimmed public reads at Q25 via fastp, called clones via MiXCR and kept in-frame beta chains. Rows with a matching CDR3 protein are joined into one entry that keeps the most common DNA and genes. The sample profile shows 250,000 to 300,000 distinct CDR3 sequences; approximately 14% of them were found once. The leading ten clones occupy around 31% of the sample. The source material was blood. These receptor sequences come from a woman aged 50 to 60 with Graves' hyperthyroidism that later progressed to Graves' ophthalmopathy.

This clonotype was counted ten times or more. This chain links TRBV5-1 with TRBJ2-1; D possibly uses TRBD1 or TRBD2 (5 bases each). Trimming left V 0 bases short and J 0 bases short, with 7 bases between. From germline, CDR1 is SGHRS and CDR2 YFSETQ. The CDR3 contains 15 residues. CDR3 in amino acids: CASSLGGDSYNEQFF. CDR3 coding DNA: TGCGCCAGCAGCTTGGGAGGGGACTCCTACAATGAGCAGTTCTTC.

The chain combines TRBV30 with TRBJ1-3; perhaps TRBD1 as D (6 bases). This CDR3 is built from 14 residues. Germline lookup yields CDR1 GTSNPN and CDR2 SVGIG (reference sequence). Trimming removed 8 bases from V and 0 bases from J, with 14 bases in between. Written as DNA, the CDR3 is TGTGCCGCCCCGCAGGGGATCTCTGGAAACACCATATATTTT. This sequence encodes CAAPQGISGNTIYF.

This clonotype was detected ten times or more. The chain combines TRBV20-1 with TRBJ2-3, with no clear D. V was shortened by 0 bases and J by 5 bases, with 12 bases between the two germline ends. The germline gives CDR1 DFQATT, CDR2 SNEGSKA (reference sequence). This CDR3 region has 14 residues. CDR3 bases: TGCAGTGCTAGAGAGGAGATTTTTGGAGATACGCAGTATTTT. Translated, it gives CSAREEIFGDTQYF.

This clonotype was seen at least ten times. The genes are TRBV29-1 and TRBJ2-7; no reliable D call. Per germline, CDR1 SQVTM and CDR2 ANQGSEA. V lost 4 bases and J lost 3, with 13 bases in between. The CDR3 is 13 amino acids. CDR3 DNA sequence: TGCAGCGTTGCAAGTTCGCCTATCTACGAGCAGTACTTC. Its translation: CSVASSPIYEQYF.

This chain joins TRBV6-1 and TRBJ2-1; the match to TRBD2 covers 10 bases. The CDR3 is 13 amino acids. Unmatched junction bases numbered 4, after V lost 7 bases and J lost 7 bases. Germline CDR1 and CDR2: MNHNS and SASEGT. Written as DNA, the CDR3 is TGTGCCAGCACTCAGCGGGAGGGGAATGAGCAGTTCTTC. It is translated as CASTQREGNEQFF.

The sample holds many counts of this clonotype. The chain is built from TRBV27 and TRBJ2-3, with 11 nucleotides matching TRBD2. V shed 6 bases and J 0 bases; nucleotides not matched to a gene: 2. The CDR3 is made up of 15 amino acids. Germline assignment: CDR1 MNHEY and CDR2 SMNVEV (reference sequence). CDR3 coding DNA: TGTGCCAGCAGACTAGCGGGGGCTAGCACAGATACGCAGTATTTT. Amino acid sequence: CASRLAGASTDTQYF.

This clonotype was recorded a few times. DNA for the CDR3: TGTGCCATCAAAGGACAGGTCAACACCGGGGAGCTGTTTTTT. Translated: CAIKGQVNTGELFF. The genes are TRBV10-3 and TRBJ2-2; 7 bases are a match to TRBD1. CDR1 and CDR2 (germline): ENHRY, SYGVKD. The V segment lost 7 bases and the J segment 2 bases; nucleotides outside the gene matches: 4. The CDR3 length is 14 residues.

This clonotype was counted a few times. The chain carries TRBV20-1 and TRBJ2-5; D uncertain. In germline, CDR1 is DFQATT, CDR2 SNEGSKA (reference sequence). V shed 8 bases and J shed 7 bases, with 14 bases lying between them. The CDR3 runs 11 residues. CDR3 amino acids: CSRFQTGTQYF. The DNA of the CDR3 is TGCAGTAGGTTCCAGACGGGGACCCAGTACTTC.

This clonotype was seen at least ten times. The J gene is TRBJ2-7, the V gene TRBV6-1, with 8 bases fitting TRBD2. The CDR3 is 14 residues long. The germline V gene has CDR1 MNHNS and CDR2 SASEGT. V was pared by 6 bases and J by 2 bases, with 6 bases of the junction left unmatched. CDR3 amino acids: CASRKRENTYEQYF. In nucleotides, the CDR3 is TGTGCCAGCAGGAAGCGGGAGAACACCTACGAGCAGTACTTC.

This clonotype has a handful of counts. Just one base apart from a much larger clone, this may be a read error. V gene TRBV18 combines with J gene TRBJ1-1; D is uncertain. Germline-derived CDR1 and CDR2 are KGHSH and LQKENI. The CDR3 extends over 12 amino acids. CDR3 protein: CASSPGYTEASF. In nucleotides, the CDR3 is TGTGCCAGCTCACCAGGGTACACTGAAGCTTCCTTT.

This clonotype occurred a few times. The rearrangement links TRBV20-1 to TRBJ1-5, with D perhaps matching TRBD1 (6 bases). CDR1 DFQATT and CDR2 SNEGSKA come from the germline V gene (reference sequence). Trimming removed 6 bases from V and 0 bases from J, with 9 bases in between. The CDR3 is 13 amino acids. Here the CDR3 DNA reads TGCAGTGCGCCGGACAGTAGCAATCAGCCCCAGCATTTT. Residues: CSAPDSSNQPQHF.

This clonotype was recorded at least ten times. The chain carries TRBV20-1 and TRBJ2-7, with a weak D call TRBD2 (5 bases). V shed 0 bases and J shed 1 base, with 13 bases lying between them. This CDR3 contains 15 residues. Per the germline V gene, CDR1 is DFQATT and CDR2 is SNEGSKA (reference sequence). The CDR3 loop reads CSARDLSGSSYEQYF. The DNA of the CDR3 is TGCAGTGCTAGAGATCTAAGCGGATCTTCCTACGAGCAGTACTTC.

There are many counts of this clonotype. This chain joins TRBV2 and TRBJ2-1; D ambiguous. Germline V gene data show CDR1 as SNHLY and CDR2 as FYNNEI. The CDR3 totals 12 residues. V was shortened by 5 bases and J by 6 bases, with 8 bases between the two germline ends. CDR3 DNA: TGTGCCAGCAGTCCCCCGGGCAATGAGCAGTTCTTC. Translating it yields CASSPPGNEQFF. Variable domain in full (rest from reference TRBV2 and TRBJ2-1): EPEVTQTPSHQVTQMGQEVILRCVPISNHLYFYWYRQILGQKVEFLVSFYNNEISEKSEIFDDQFSVERPDGSNFTLKIRSTKLEDSAMYFCASSPPGNEQFFGPGTRLTVL.

The chain carries TRBV20-1 and TRBJ2-5; TRBD2 matches 12 bases. Looked up from germline, CDR1 is DFQATT and CDR2 is SNEGSKA (reference sequence). There are 16 residues in the CDR3. After removal of 1 base from V and 4 bases from J, the junction contained 7 bases not matched to a gene. CDR3 loop: CSARASTSGRSETQYF. The CDR3 DNA follows: TGCAGTGCTAGAGCCTCGACTAGCGGGAGATCAGAGACCCAGTACTTC.

There are a few counts of this clonotype. The chain has TRBV5-4 and TRBJ2-3; 8 bases match TRBD2. The V segment lost 4 bases and the J segment 1 base; nucleotides outside the gene matches: 5. The CDR3 has 15 residues. Looked up from germline, CDR1 is SGHNT and CDR2 is YYREEE (reference sequence). CDR3 region: CASSPGGKGTDTQYF. The CDR3 DNA reads as TGTGCCAGCAGCCCGGGGGGGAAGGGCACAGATACGCAGTATTTT.

The chain uses TRBV19 and TRBJ2-7; D may correspond to TRBD1 or TRBD2 (5 bases each). V was pared by 1 base and J by 6 bases, with 10 bases between. Germline-derived CDR1 and CDR2 are LNHDA and SQIVND (reference sequence). CDR3 length: 13 amino acids. The CDR3 loop is CASSIAWGSEQYF. The CDR3 DNA is TGTGCCAGTAGTATAGCCTGGGGGAGCGAGCAGTACTTC.

This clonotype was picked up many times. The J gene is TRBJ2-1, the V gene TRBV5-6; a possible D gene is TRBD2 (6 bases). With 5 bases removed from V and 5 bases from J, the gap between germline ends came to 14 bases. CDR1 SGHDT and CDR2 YYEEEE come from the germline V gene. The CDR3 sequence is 14 residues long. The CDR3 reads CASSTVLADNEQFF. DNA for the CDR3: TGTGCCAGCAGTACAGTACTAGCAGACAATGAGCAGTTCTTC.

This clonotype was observed many times. The chain employs TRBV6-1 and TRBJ2-6; no clear D gene. The CDR3 contains 16 residues. V dropped 6 bases and J dropped 4 bases, with 16 bases sitting between them. Germline CDR1 reads MNHNS; CDR2 reads SASEGT. CDR3 protein: CASRLLSFPGANVLTF. For the CDR3, the DNA is TGTGCCAGCAGGCTCCTTTCCTTCCCCGGGGCCAACGTCCTGACTTTC.

The table lists this clonotype with many counts. The gene calls are TRBV5-1 and TRBJ2-7, with unresolved D. This CDR3 region has 14 residues. Germline V gives CDR1 SGHRS, CDR2 YFSETQ. Trimming cost V 4 bases and J 2 bases, with 13 bases left between them. The CDR3: CASSPNTKPYEQYF. The CDR3 bases are TGCGCCAGCAGCCCGAACACAAAACCCTACGAGCAGTACTTC.

This clonotype was found many times. The chain combines TRBV29-1 with TRBJ1-1; D ambiguous. Per germline, CDR1 SQVTM and CDR2 ANQGSEA. V was trimmed by 6 bases and J by 9 bases, leaving 14 bases between them. The CDR3 length is 11 residues. In nucleotides, the CDR3 is TGCAGCGTGGTAGATCGAGGAAAAGCTTTCTTT. This translates into CSVVDRGKAFF.

This clonotype was found many times. The J gene is TRBJ2-7, the V gene TRBV12-3 or TRBV12-4; 7 bases match TRBD2. V shed 6 bases, J shed 6 bases, and the junction held 8 bases outside the gene matches. The CDR3 runs 13 residues. In DNA, the CDR3 is TGTGCCAGCAGATCCTCGGGGAGGGTCGAGCAGTACTTC. This gives the protein CASRSSGRVEQYF.

This sequence joins TRBV5-4 and TRBJ1-3, with D unresolved. The V gene lost 1 base and the J gene lost 0 bases, with 11 bases spanning the gap. The CDR3 consists of 16 residues. Germline CDR1 is SGHNT and CDR2 is YYREEE (reference sequence). The CDR3 region has the DNA TGTGCCAGCAGCTTGTCTCAGGTTTCCTCTGGAAACACCATATATTTT. This sequence encodes CASSLSQVSSGNTIYF.

This clonotype was seen only a few times. The rearrangement joins TRBV5-6 to TRBJ1-4; D unclear. The CDR3 runs to 14 residues. Deletions cut 7 bases from V and 2 bases from J, with 12 bases between. Germline CDR1 is SGHDT and CDR2 is YYEEEE. The CDR3 loop is CASGRFVTNEKLFF. CDR3 DNA: TGTGCCAGCGGTCGCTTTGTTACTAATGAAAAACTGTTTTTT.

This clonotype was seen at least ten times. The rearrangement links TRBV6-1 to TRBJ1-2; possibly TRBD1 for D (5 bases). Trimming left V 1 base short and J 3 bases short, with 9 bases between. The CDR3 sequence is 14 residues long. Germline assignment: CDR1 MNHNS and CDR2 SASEGT. The CDR3 coding sequence is TGTGCCAGCAGTGAAGTTACAGGATACTATGGCTACACCTTC. It specifies CASSEVTGYYGYTF.

This clonotype showed up many times. This sequence joins TRBV7-9 and TRBJ2-5; 7 positions agree with TRBD2. V lost 5 bases to trimming and J lost 5 bases; unmatched junction nucleotides: 8. Germline V gene lookup returns CDR1 SEHNR and CDR2 FQNEAQ (reference sequence). This CDR3 comprises 14 residues. The CDR3 region is CASSPRRGGETQYF. The CDR3 DNA reads as TGTGCCAGCAGCCCCCGAAGGGGAGGGGAGACCCAGTACTTC.